This T cell receptor (beta chain) was recovered during a study of blood T cell repertoires in COVID-19. Study summary: Acute and convalescent COVID-19 samples came from the United States, Italy and Spain. Sources were T cells, B-cell-depleted T cells, or PBMCs; the material itself was cDNA or gDNA.

This clone was counted between two and nine times. Seattle's enrolled individuals joined amid active infection and were then monitored longitudinally. Original analysis: How many nucleated cells were present was estimated from reference gene primer amplification. Sequencing was performed with immunoSEQ multiplex PCR; in TCRdb, only in-frame clones are kept and a portion is missing. V, J and clone size are taken as reported in that table, and D and trimming were inferred from the DNA itself. Of roughly 340,000 clones listed, around nine tenths are singletons. The germline gives CDR1 SGHRS, CDR2 YFSETQ. Deletions cut 0 bases from V and 0 bases from J, with 13 bases between. This CDR3 is 17 amino acids long.

The chain employs TRBV5-1 and TRBJ2-4; D is uncertain. What was sequenced was peripheral blood. This TCR was recovered from a woman aged 70-85 years with COVID-19, enrolled during active disease. CDR3: CASSLAPLKLAKNIQYF. CDR3 coding DNA: TGCGCCAGCAGCTTGGCCCCGCTCAAACTAGCCAAAAACATTCAGTACTTC.